This T cell receptor (beta chain) derives from a study of cytomegalovirus exposure and HLA in healthy donors. Germline CDR1 MGHRA, CDR2 YSYEKL. Deletions cut 5 bases from V and 5 bases from J, with 15 bases between. This CDR3 comprises 14 residues. Researchers ran the PCR with 60 Vbeta and 13 Jbeta primers. The table came from immunoSEQ multiplex PCR; TCRdb's copy has only in-frame clones and leaves some out. The data show under 200,000 clones, roughly four fifths seen once. V gene TRBV4-1 combines with J gene TRBJ1-1; no firm D call. Sequenced input: PBMCs. The receptor was isolated from a male donor in good health and CMV-seropositive. The CDR3 loop reads CASSKAGKLTEAFF. The CDR3 nucleotides read TGCGCCAGCAGCAAAGCCGGGAAGCTGACTGAAGCTTTCTTT.